The 3 T cell receptor beta chains listed next were all sequenced from one sample in a study of T cell changes during pregnancy in multiple sclerosis. Generated by immunoSEQ multiplex PCR, the TCRdb table keeps only in-frame clones and is missing some. The sample holds 90,000 or so clones, around 93% seen once. Sequenced here: peripheral blood, sampled before pregnancy. These receptors came from a female donor with multiple sclerosis, enrolled in a pregnancy study.

The rearrangement uses TRBV7-9 and TRBJ2-7; 7 nucleotides match TRBD2. CDR1 and CDR2 from the germline V gene are SEHNR and FQNEAQ (reference sequence). CDR3 size: 12 residues. With 6 bases clipped from V and 6 bases from J, the junction kept 5 bases outside the gene matches. CDR3 coding DNA: TGTGCCAGCAGATCCGGGGGGACCGAGCAGTACTTC. Its protein product is CASRSGGTEQYF.

The chain has TRBV27 and TRBJ1-5, with D maybe TRBD1 (6 bases). CDR3 length equals 15 residues. CDR1 is MNHEY and CDR2 is SMNVEV in the germline V gene (reference sequence). Trimming shortened V by 5 bases and J by 0 bases, and 11 bases separated the two germline ends. CDR3 coding DNA: TGTGCCAGCAGTAGAGACAGGATTAGCAATCAGCCCCAGCATTTT. It translates to CASSRDRISNQPQHF.

The chain combines TRBV7-2 with TRBJ2-3; possible D gene TRBD2, 6 bases. The V end was cut by 0 bases, the J end by 2 bases, with 12 bases between. CDR3 length: 16 amino acids. Germline CDR1 is SGHTA and CDR2 is FQGNSA. The DNA of the CDR3 is TGTGCCAGCAGCTTAGCCCGGGGGACTGTCACAGATACGCAGTATTTT. As protein: CASSLARGTVTDTQYF.